These T cell receptor beta chains were read from a single sample in a study of response to subunit inactivated influenza vaccine. TCRdb processed the RT-PCR reads anew with MiXCR; each CDR3 protein has one entry. The data show about 620,000 distinct CDR3 sequences, 10% to 15% seen once. Specimen: PBMCs from blood, collected on the day of vaccination. These receptors originate from a man aged 50-60 years who received an inactivated influenza vaccine. CDR3s include the opening cysteine and the closing phenylalanine or tryptophan. The D gene is left open where the match is weak. Not all rows give a size; the values are once, few, many and, for expanded clones, a class.

TRBJ2-3 | TRBD2 | TRBV11-3 | . | TGTGCCAGCAGCTTATCTGGGACTAGAGATACGCAGTATTTT | CASSLSGTRDTQYF
TRBJ2-1 | . | TRBV5-1 | . | TGCGCCAGCAGCTCAGGACAGAATGAGCAGTTCTTC | CASSSGQNEQFF
TRBJ2-7 | . | TRBV30 | few | TGTGCCTGGAGTGTAGACAGGTACGAGCAGTACTTC | CAWSVDRYEQYF
TRBJ2-7 | . | TRBV15 | . | TGTGCCACCAGCAGAGACATCCAGGGTAACTACGAGCAGTACTTC | CATSRDIQGNYEQYF
TRBJ2-7 | . | TRBV6-1 | . | TGTGCCACCCGTCCCGCTGGCGGCACCTACGGCGAGCAGTACTTC | CATRPAGGTYGEQYF
TRBJ1-3 | TRBD1 | TRBV4-3 | few | TGCGCCAGCAGTCCTTGGGAGGGGGCCCTCTCTGGAAACACCATATATTTT | CASSPWEGALSGNTIYF
TRBJ1-1 | . | TRBV5-5 | few | TGTGCCAGCAGCTCGCAACAGACGAACACTGAAGCTTTCTTT | CASSSQQTNTEAFF
TRBJ1-4 | . | TRBV7-2 | many | TGTGCCAGCAGCTTAGTCGCAGGGTATGGGACTACAACTAATGAAAAACTGTTTTTT | CASSLVAGYGTTTNEKLFF
TRBJ1-5 | TRBD1 | TRBV5-6 | . | TGTGCCAGCACCCTAAGACAGGGGGTTGGCAATCAGCCCCAGCATTTT | CASTLRQGVGNQPQHF
TRBJ2-3 | . | TRBV6-5 | few | TGTGCCAGCAGTTACATTGGGGAAGGCACAGATACGCAGTATTTT | CASSYIGEGTDTQYF
TRBJ2-5 | . | TRBV6-6 | many | TGTGCCAGCAGTTACGTTCTGGAGGAGACCCAGTACTTC | CASSYVLEETQYF
TRBJ2-7 | TRBD2 | TRBV4-2 | few | TGTGCCAGCAGCCGAGAACAGCGGGACTCCTACGAGCAGTACTTC | CASSREQRDSYEQYF
TRBJ1-1 | . | TRBV2 | . | TGTGCCAGCAGGTCCGACGGGAGGAGTGTTTTGGCTTTCTTT | CASRSDGRSVLAFF
TRBJ2-3 | TRBD2 | TRBV12-3/TRBV12-4 | . | TGTGCCAGCAGTACACTAGCGGGGCTGTCAGATACGCAGTATTTT | CASSTLAGLSDTQYF
TRBJ2-5 | TRBD2 | TRBV4-3 | few | TGCGCCAGCAGCCAAGATGCGTTCCCAGCGGGAGAAGAGACCCAGTACTTC | CASSQDAFPAGEETQYF
TRBJ1-1 | TRBD1 | TRBV24-1 | . | TGTGCCACCAGCCCCACAGGGACAGGGAACACTGAAGCTTTCTTT | CATSPTGTGNTEAFF
TRBJ2-3 | TRBD2 | TRBV9 | many | TGTGCCAGCAGCGTTCTTAGCGGGGGGGCCTTAGATACGCAGTATTTT | CASSVLSGGALDTQYF
TRBJ2-3 | . | TRBV19 | . | TGTGCCAGCAACCGGCAGAACACAGATACGCAGTATTTT | CASNRQNTDTQYF
TRBJ2-7 | . | TRBV5-1 | . | TGCGCCAGCAGTAGGTGGGACTCGTACGAGCAGTACTTC | CASSRWDSYEQYF
TRBJ2-5 | . | TRBV12-3/TRBV12-4 | . | TGTGCCAGCAGTTTTGGGGACGGTCAAGAGACCCAGTACTTC | CASSFGDGQETQYF
TRBJ2-1 | TRBD2 | TRBV15 | many | TGTGCCACCAGCACAGACACCGGGACTAATTACAATGAGCAGTTCTTC | CATSTDTGTNYNEQFF
TRBJ2-7 | . | TRBV28 | . | TGTGCCAGCAGTACAGGCCCGGACAGCTCCTACGAGCAGTACTTC | CASSTGPDSSYEQYF
TRBJ1-2 | TRBD1 | TRBV15 | few | TGTGCCACCAGCGACGACAGGGACGGAGCTGGCTATGGCTACACCTTC | CATSDDRDGAGYGYTF
TRBJ2-6 | . | TRBV3-1 | few | TGTGCCAGCAGTCAGTCTGGGGCCAACGTCCTGACTTTC | CASSQSGANVLTF
TRBJ2-1 | TRBD1 | TRBV12-3/TRBV12-4 | few | TGTGCCAGCAGTTTTGCGGGACAGGGGGCGGGTGAGCAGTTCTTC | CASSFAGQGAGEQFF
TRBJ2-2 | TRBD1 | TRBV15 | . | TGTGCCACCAGCAGATCTCTGAGGGGGCGGAACACCGGGGAGCTGTTTTTT | CATSRSLRGRNTGELFF
TRBJ2-1 | TRBD2 | TRBV6-5 | . | TGTGCCAGCAGTTACCGGGAGGAGTTAGCGAATGAGCAGTTCTTC | CASSYREELANEQFF
TRBJ1-1 | . | TRBV7-2 | few | TGTGCCAGCAGCTTAAGCAGGCTGAGGACTGAAGCTTTCTTT | CASSLSRLRTEAFF
TRBJ2-3 | . | TRBV20-1 | many | TGCAGTGCTAGAGATTCGACCACAGATACGCAGTATTTT | CSARDSTTDTQYF
TRBJ1-1 | . | TRBV4-3 | . | TGCGCCACCGGAGAAAGCCTTGACCCGAACACTGAAGCTTTCTTT | CATGESLDPNTEAFF
TRBJ1-1 | . | TRBV6-4 | few | TGTGCCAGCAGTAGGCCCCGACAGCCAACGAACACTGAAGCTTTCTTT | CASSRPRQPTNTEAFF
TRBJ2-1 | TRBD1 | TRBV29-1 | many | TGCAGCGGATTGACAGGGGGCCGGAATGAGCAGTTCTTC | CSGLTGGRNEQFF
TRBJ1-5 | TRBD1 | TRBV6-1 | . | TGTGCCAGCAGCTCCCCGACAGGGAGAGGCGATCAGCCCCAGCATTTT | CASSSPTGRGDQPQHF
TRBJ1-1 | . | TRBV2 | many | TGTGCCAGCATGAGACTCGAAGCTTTCTTT | CASMRLEAFF
TRBJ2-5 | . | TRBV20-1 | . | TGCAGTTACAAGCGGACAGTTCAAGAGACCCAGTACTTC | CSYKRTVQETQYF
TRBJ2-2 | TRBD2 | TRBV5-1 | . | TGCGCCAGCAGACCCGGGACTAGCGGGAACACCGGGGAGCTGTTTTTT | CASRPGTSGNTGELFF
TRBJ2-1 | TRBD2 | TRBV4-3 | . | TGCGCCAGCAGCCAAGGGGGACTAGCGGGAATGAATGAGCAGTTCTTC | CASSQGGLAGMNEQFF
TRBJ2-1 | . | TRBV7-9 | . | TGTGCCAGCAGCCTCCAGATCAATGAGCAGTTCTTC | CASSLQINEQFF
TRBJ1-1 | . | TRBV2 | . | TGTGCCACGAAACAACCGGAAGGGACTGAAGCTTTCTTT | CATKQPEGTEAFF
TRBJ1-1 | . | TRBV27 | few | TGTGCCAGCAGTTTATCCAGGGCGACCACTGAAGCTTTCTTT | CASSLSRATTEAFF
TRBJ2-1 | TRBD2 | TRBV20-1 | . | TGCAGTGCTATTGGGACTAGCGGTGACAATGAGCAGTTCTTC | CSAIGTSGDNEQFF
TRBJ2-2 | TRBD1 | TRBV5-1 | . | TGCGCCAGCAGCCGCGGACAGGGTTCCCTTGCGGTAGGAAACACCGGGGAGCTGTTTTTT | CASSRGQGSLAVGNTGELFF
TRBJ1-1 | . | TRBV25-1 | few | TGTGCCAGCAGTGCGACCAGCATACTGAACACTGAAGCTTTCTTT | CASSATSILNTEAFF
TRBJ2-3 | TRBD2 | TRBV2 | . | TGTGCCAGCAGTGCCCTTGGACTAGCAACAGATACGCAGTATTTT | CASSALGLATDTQYF
TRBJ2-1 | . | TRBV14 | . | TGTGCCAGCAGCCAAGTTTTCTACAATGAGCAGTTCTTC | CASSQVFYNEQFF
TRBJ2-1 | . | TRBV5-1 | few | TGCGCCAGCAGCTTCCAGTACGTATACAATGAGCAGTTCTTC | CASSFQYVYNEQFF
TRBJ2-7 | TRBD1 | TRBV5-1 | few | TGCGCCAGCAGCTTAGCACCGGGACAGGGGCGCGACGAGCAGTACTTC | CASSLAPGQGRDEQYF
TRBJ2-7 | TRBD2 | TRBV27 | . | TGTGCCAGCAGACTACTGACTAGCGGGAAAACCTACGAGCAGTACTTC | CASRLLTSGKTYEQYF
TRBJ1-2 | TRBD1 | TRBV3-1 | few | TGTGCCAGCAGCCCCACTGGGTTGGACAGGGGCCGCTCCGACACCTTC | CASSPTGLDRGRSDTF
TRBJ1-5 | TRBD1 | TRBV27 | . | TGTGCCAGCAGTTCCCGGGACAGGGGGAATCAGCCCCAGCATTTT | CASSSRDRGNQPQHF
TRBJ2-1 | TRBD2 | TRBV7-8 | few | TGTGCCAGCAGCCCTCGACTAGCGGGAATCTACAATGAGCAGTTCTTC | CASSPRLAGIYNEQFF
TRBJ2-7 | . | TRBV7-2 | . | TGTGCCAGCAGCTTAAAAGCGGGCCAAAGGGACGAGCAGTACTTC | CASSLKAGQRDEQYF
TRBJ2-7 | TRBD2 | TRBV20-1 | . | TGCAGTGCTAGACGAGCGGGAAATACCTACGAGCAGTACTTC | CSARRAGNTYEQYF
TRBJ2-5 | . | TRBV10-3 | . | TGTGCCATCGGGGGAGATCGAACGGAGACCCAGTACTTC | CAIGGDRTETQYF
TRBJ2-2 | TRBD2 | TRBV30 | . | TGTGCCTGGATCCCGACTAGCGGCAATGCCGCATTCACCGGGGAGCTGTTTTTT | CAWIPTSGNAAFTGELFF